Listed here is a single TCR beta chain. Some clones are missing from TCRdb's copy, which holds only in-frame ones; the method was immunoSEQ multiplex PCR. The table shows over a million clones, with 70% to 80% occurring only once. The data originate from a study of shared clonotypes between healthy human individuals. Study summary: A couple of women and a few men aged 18 to 49 made up the donors.

Sequences were obtained from memory CD4+ T cells sorted from blood. The subset here: CD45RA-negative fraction. This clonotype was obtained from a young man in good health.

The CDR3 is CAIRPTAGGPPDTQYF. CDR3 sequence (DNA): TGTGCCATCAGACCAACAGCGGGGGGGCCGCCAGATACGCAGTATTTT. The genes are TRBV10-3 and TRBJ2-3; 10 bases agree with TRBD2. The V and J ends lost 6 bases and 4 bases, in that order; junction bases with no gene match: 10. The CDR3 consists of 16 residues. Germline CDR1 is ENHRY and CDR2 is SYGVKD.